A selection of T cell receptor beta chains follows, all from one sample in a study of control samples from healthy donors and cancer patients. Data came from immunoSEQ multiplex PCR; TCRdb stores just in-frame clones and leaves some out. Among 97,000 or so clones, roughly 94% were seen once, and the ten largest hold about 2.5%. The sample was blood. These receptors all come from a woman in her late teens or twenties in good health. Both conserved end residues are part of each CDR3. The order of the fields is V gene, D gene, clone size, J gene, CDR3 protein, CDR3 DNA. The D gene is left open where the match is weak. The size entry is marked missing in some rows and otherwise reads once, few, many or a size class.

TRBV11-2,TRBD2,-,TRBJ2-5,CASSALAGAEKETQYF,TGTGCCAGCAGCGCCCTAGCGGGGGCCGAGAAAGAGACCCAGTACTTC
TRBV6-4,TRBD2,-,TRBJ2-2,CASSDGGSSTGELFF,TGTGCCAGCAGTGACGGCGGGAGCAGCACCGGGGAGCTGTTTTTT
TRBV6-2/TRBV6-3,-,-,TRBJ2-2,CASSYGAEPNTGELFF,TGTGCCAGCAGTTACGGGGCGGAACCGAACACCGGGGAGCTGTTTTTT
TRBV5-4,-,-,TRBJ2-2,CASSSGAGELFF,TGTGCCAGCAGTTCGGGGGCCGGGGAGCTGTTTTTT
TRBV7-8,TRBD1,once,TRBJ1-4,CASSRTGGEKLFF,TGTGCCAGCAGCCGGACAGGGGGGGAAAAACTGTTTTTT
TRBV6-6,TRBD1,-,TRBJ2-7,CASRGSGTGPYEQYF,TGTGCCAGCAGGGGCTCCGGGACAGGGCCCTACGAGCAGTACTTC
TRBV6-6,-,-,TRBJ1-1,CASSRGGATEAFF,TGTGCCAGTAGTAGGGGAGGGGCCACTGAAGCTTTCTTT
TRBV19,-,-,TRBJ1-5,CASNMKAGNQPQHF,TGTGCCAGTAACATGAAGGCTGGCAATCAGCCCCAGCATTTT
TRBV7-8,-,-,TRBJ1-2,CASSSGIYGYTF,TGTGCCAGCAGCTCCGGGATCTATGGCTACACCTTC
TRBV19,-,-,TRBJ1-1,CASTGFVAEAFF,TGTGCCAGTACAGGGTTTGTCGCTGAAGCTTTCTTT
TRBV7-9,-,-,TRBJ1-1,CASSLGLGVLLNTEAFF,TGTGCCAGCAGCTTAGGTCTGGGCGTTTTGCTGAACACTGAAGCTTTCTTT
TRBV6-1,TRBD2,-,TRBJ2-7,CASSEASGGSYEQYF,TGTGCCAGCAGTGAAGCTAGCGGGGGCTCCTACGAGCAGTACTTC
TRBV7-2,TRBD1,-,TRBJ1-4,CASSRTGVNEKLFF,TGTGCCAGCAGCCGGACAGGGGTTAATGAAAAACTGTTTTTT
TRBV5-6,-,-,TRBJ2-3,CASSFTDTQYF,TGTGCCAGCAGCTTCACAGATACGCAGTATTTT
TRBV2,-,-,TRBJ2-5,CASRAGGGETQYF,TGTGCCAGCAGGGCAGGGGGAGGAGAGACCCAGTACTTC
TRBV20-1,TRBD1,-,TRBJ1-1,CSASYRGLGRKTEAFF,TGCAGTGCAAGTTACAGGGGGCTAGGAAGAAAGACTGAAGCTTTCTTT
TRBV6-1,-,-,TRBJ2-3,CASSEMGGGADTQYF,TGTGCCAGCAGTGAAATGGGGGGAGGTGCAGATACGCAGTATTTT
TRBV6-2/TRBV6-3,-,-,TRBJ2-1,CASSYFYNEQFF,TGTGCCAGCAGTTACTTTTACAATGAGCAGTTCTTC
TRBV4-1,TRBD2,-,TRBJ2-1,CASSQDGASGYNEQFF,TGCGCCAGCAGCCAAGATGGGGCTAGCGGATACAATGAGCAGTTCTTC
TRBV3-1/TRBV3-2,TRBD1,few,TRBJ2-2,CASSQGQDYTGELFF,TGTGCCAGCAGCCAGGGACAGGACTACACCGGGGAGCTGTTTTTT
TRBV18,TRBD2,-,TRBJ2-7,CASSPSLAGGSYEQYF,TGTGCCAGCTCACCATCACTAGCGGGGGGCTCCTACGAGCAGTACTTC
TRBV6-5,-,-,TRBJ2-7,CASSSLQASEYYEQYF,TGTGCCAGCAGTTCTCTCCAGGCTAGCGAATACTACGAGCAGTACTTC
TRBV20-1,TRBD1,-,TRBJ2-6,CSASDRGRSSGANVLTF,TGCAGTGCTAGTGACAGGGGGAGGAGTTCTGGGGCCAACGTCCTGACTTTC
TRBV7-3,TRBD2,-,TRBJ2-1,CASSFQRGGFNEQFF,TGTGCCAGCAGTTTTCAGCGGGGTGGTTTTAATGAGCAGTTCTTC
TRBV2,-,-,TRBJ1-1,CASKGSSRTEAFF,TGTGCCAGCAAGGGTTCCAGTCGGACTGAAGCTTTCTTT
TRBV7-9,-,-,TRBJ2-1,CASSSPGDYRYNEQFF,TGTGCCAGCAGCTCCCCGGGTGACTACCGATACAATGAGCAGTTCTTC
TRBV24-1,-,-,TRBJ2-3,CATSDRRLGTDTQYF,TGTGCCACCAGTGATCGAAGACTGGGCACAGATACGCAGTATTTT
TRBV4-3,-,-,TRBJ1-2,CASSQERPYGYTF,TGCGCCAGCAGCCAGGAGCGCCCCTATGGCTACACCTTC
TRBV28,-,-,TRBJ2-1,CASSPGYNEQFF,TGTGCCAGCAGTCCAGGGTACAATGAGCAGTTCTTC
TRBV4-2,-,-,TRBJ1-6,CATSRGSSYNSPLHF,TGTGCCACCAGTCGGGGGTCCTCCTATAATTCACCCCTCCACTTT
TRBV28,-,-,TRBJ1-5,CASGSLLGDQPQHF,TGTGCCAGCGGCAGCCTCCTGGGCGATCAGCCCCAGCATTTT
TRBV5-4,-,few,TRBJ1-2,CASSLDRNYGYTF,TGTGCCAGCAGCTTGGACAGAAACTATGGCTACACCTTC
TRBV6-2/TRBV6-3,TRBD1,-,TRBJ2-1,CASSPPGQAGNEQFF,TGTGCCAGCAGTCCCCCGGGACAGGCAGGAAATGAGCAGTTCTTC
TRBV6-6,-,-,TRBJ1-6,CASSPGRINSPLHF,TGTGCCAGCAGTCCGGGACGGATAAATTCACCCCTCCACTTT
TRBV2,-,-,TRBJ2-2,CASSEALRIGELFF,TGTGCCAGCAGTGAAGCGCTTAGGATCGGGGAGCTGTTTTTT
TRBV7-6,TRBD1,-,TRBJ1-5,CASSPTGTRGEPQHF,TGTGCCAGCAGCCCGACAGGGACCCGAGGCGAGCCCCAGCATTTT
TRBV11-3,-,-,TRBJ2-5,CASSFSAGETQYF,TGTGCCAGCAGCTTTAGCGCCGGGGAGACCCAGTACTTC
TRBV28,TRBD1,-,TRBJ2-1,CASSTGQGSPSSYNEQFF,TGTGCCAGCAGTACGGGACAGGGGTCCCCCAGCTCCTACAATGAGCAGTTCTTC
TRBV2,-,-,TRBJ1-2,CASSNVNLYGYTF,TGTGCCAGCAGCAACGTTAACCTCTATGGCTACACCTTC
TRBV2,-,-,TRBJ1-2,CASRYRDLNYGYTF,TGTGCCAGCAGGTACAGAGATCTTAACTATGGCTACACCTTC
TRBV2,-,-,TRBJ2-1,CASSAARSGNEQFF,TGTGCCAGCAGTGCCGCCCGGAGCGGCAATGAGCAGTTCTTC
TRBV28,-,-,TRBJ1-5,CASSPQAYNQPQHF,TGTGCCAGCAGTCCACAGGCCTACAATCAGCCCCAGCATTTT
TRBV6-1,TRBD1,-,TRBJ1-3,CASSEETGGFGGNTIYF,TGTGCCAGCAGTGAAGAGACAGGGGGCTTTGGTGGAAACACCATATATTTT